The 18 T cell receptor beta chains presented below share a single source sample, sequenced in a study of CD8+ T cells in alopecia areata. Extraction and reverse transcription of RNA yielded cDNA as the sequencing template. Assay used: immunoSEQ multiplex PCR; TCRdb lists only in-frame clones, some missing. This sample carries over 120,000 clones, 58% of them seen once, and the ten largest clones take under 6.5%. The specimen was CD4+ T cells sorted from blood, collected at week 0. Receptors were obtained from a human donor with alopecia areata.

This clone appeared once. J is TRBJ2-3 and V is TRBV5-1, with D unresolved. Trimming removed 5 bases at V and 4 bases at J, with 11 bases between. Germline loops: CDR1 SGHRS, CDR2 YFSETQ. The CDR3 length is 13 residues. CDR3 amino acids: CASSLPVSDTQYF. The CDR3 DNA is TGCGCCAGCAGTCTTCCGGTATCAGATACGCAGTATTTT.

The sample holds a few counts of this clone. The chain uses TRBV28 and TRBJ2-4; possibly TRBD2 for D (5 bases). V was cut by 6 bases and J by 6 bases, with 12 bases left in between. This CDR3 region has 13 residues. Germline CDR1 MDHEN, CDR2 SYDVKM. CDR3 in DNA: TGTGCCAGCAGCCGATCCGGGGTAAACATTCAGTACTTC. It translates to CASSRSGVNIQYF.

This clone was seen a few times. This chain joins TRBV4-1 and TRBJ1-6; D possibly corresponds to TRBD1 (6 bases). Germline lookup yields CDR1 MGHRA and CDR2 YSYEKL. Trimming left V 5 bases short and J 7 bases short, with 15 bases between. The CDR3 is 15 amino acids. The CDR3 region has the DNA TGCGCCAGCAGCTTAGTGGACAGTGGGAATTCACCCCTCCACTTT. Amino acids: CASSLVDSGNSPLHF.

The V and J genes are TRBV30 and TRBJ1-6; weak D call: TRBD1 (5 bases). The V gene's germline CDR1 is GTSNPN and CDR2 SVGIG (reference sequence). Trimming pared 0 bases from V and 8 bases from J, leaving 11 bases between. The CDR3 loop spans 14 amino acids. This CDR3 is CAWSVTDTYSPLHF. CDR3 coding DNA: TGTGCCTGGAGTGTAACGGACACCTATTCACCCCTCCACTTT.

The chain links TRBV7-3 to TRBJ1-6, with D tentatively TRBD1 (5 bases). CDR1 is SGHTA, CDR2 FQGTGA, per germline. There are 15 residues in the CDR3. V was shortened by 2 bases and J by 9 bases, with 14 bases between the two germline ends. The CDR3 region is CASSLASGGGSPLHF. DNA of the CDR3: TGTGCCAGCAGCTTAGCCTCCGGGGGTGGTTCACCCCTCCACTTT.

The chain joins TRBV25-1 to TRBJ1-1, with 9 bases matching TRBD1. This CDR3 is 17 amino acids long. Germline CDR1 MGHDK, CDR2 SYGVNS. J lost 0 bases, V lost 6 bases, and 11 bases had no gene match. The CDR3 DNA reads TGTGCCAGCAGGACTCCCCCGGGACAGGGTATGAACACTGAAGCTTTCTTT. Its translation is CASRTPPGQGMNTEAFF. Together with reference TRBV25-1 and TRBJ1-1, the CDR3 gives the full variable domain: EADIYQTPRYLVIGTGKKITLECSQTMGHDKMYWYQQDPGMELHLIHYSYGVNSTEKGDLSSESTVSRIRTEHFPLTLESARPSHTSQYLCASRTPPGQGMNTEAFFGQGTRLTVV.

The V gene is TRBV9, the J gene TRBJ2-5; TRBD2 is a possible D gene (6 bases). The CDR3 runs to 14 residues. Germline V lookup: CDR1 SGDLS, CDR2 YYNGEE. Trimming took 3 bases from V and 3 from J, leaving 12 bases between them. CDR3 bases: TGTGCCAGCAGCGCCTCAACGGGGGAAGAGACCCAGTACTTC. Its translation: CASSASTGEETQYF.

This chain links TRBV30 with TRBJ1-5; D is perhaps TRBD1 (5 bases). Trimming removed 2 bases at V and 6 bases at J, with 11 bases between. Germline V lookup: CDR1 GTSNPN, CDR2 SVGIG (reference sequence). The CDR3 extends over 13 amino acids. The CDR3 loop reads CAWSTAGSQPQHF. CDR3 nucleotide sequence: TGTGCCTGGAGTACGGCAGGGAGTCAGCCCCAGCATTTT.

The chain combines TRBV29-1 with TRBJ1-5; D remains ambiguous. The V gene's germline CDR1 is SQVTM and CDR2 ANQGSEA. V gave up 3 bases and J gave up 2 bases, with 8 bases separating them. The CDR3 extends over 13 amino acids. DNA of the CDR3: TGCAGCGTTGAGGTGGACGGCAATCAGCCCCAGCATTTT. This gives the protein CSVEVDGNQPQHF.

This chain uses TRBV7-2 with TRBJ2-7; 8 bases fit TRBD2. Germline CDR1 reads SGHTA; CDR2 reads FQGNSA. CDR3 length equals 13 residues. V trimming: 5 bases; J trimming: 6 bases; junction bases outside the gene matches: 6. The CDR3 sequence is CASSRAGVGEQYF. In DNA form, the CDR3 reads TGTGCCAGCAGCCGAGCGGGAGTGGGCGAGCAGTACTTC.

The CDR3, as DNA: TGCAGCGCTACCGACACAGGGACCAGGGGTGAAGCTTTCTTT. Encoded protein: CSATDTGTRGEAFF. The chain links TRBV29-1 to TRBJ1-1, with D possibly TRBD1 on 6 matching bases. Germline-derived CDR1 and CDR2 are SQVTM and ANQGSEA. CDR3 length equals 14 residues. Trimming left V 7 bases short and J 7 bases short, with 22 bases between.

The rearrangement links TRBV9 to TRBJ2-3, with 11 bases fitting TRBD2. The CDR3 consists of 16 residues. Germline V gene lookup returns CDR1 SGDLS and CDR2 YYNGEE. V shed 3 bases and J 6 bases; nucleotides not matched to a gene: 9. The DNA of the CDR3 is TGTGCCAGCAGCGCATCGGGGACTAGCGGAGGGGATACGCAGTATTTT. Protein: CASSASGTSGGDTQYF.

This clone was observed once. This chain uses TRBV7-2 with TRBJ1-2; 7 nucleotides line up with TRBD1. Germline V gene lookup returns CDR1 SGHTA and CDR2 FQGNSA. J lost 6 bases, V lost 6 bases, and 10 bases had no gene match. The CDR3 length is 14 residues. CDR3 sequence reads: CASSSGTVNDGYTF. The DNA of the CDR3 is TGTGCCAGCAGTTCCGGGACAGTAAATGATGGCTACACCTTC.

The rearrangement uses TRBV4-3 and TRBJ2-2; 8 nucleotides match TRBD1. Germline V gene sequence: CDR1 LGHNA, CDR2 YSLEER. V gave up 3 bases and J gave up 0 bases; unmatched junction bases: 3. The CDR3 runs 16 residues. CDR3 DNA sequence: TGCGCCAGCAGCCAGTACAGGGGGTCGAACACCGGGGAGCTGTTTTTT. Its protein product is CASSQYRGSNTGELFF.

The CDR3 coding sequence is TGTGCCAGCAGCCAAGGGACAGGAAATCAGCCCCAGCATTTT. Translation gives CASSQGTGNQPQHF. V is TRBV7-9 and J is TRBJ1-5; TRBD1 matches 8 bases. The J segment lost 4 bases and the V segment lost 5 bases, leaving 4 bases of the junction unmatched. CDR3 length equals 14 residues. Germline CDR1 SEHNR, CDR2 FQNEAQ (reference sequence).

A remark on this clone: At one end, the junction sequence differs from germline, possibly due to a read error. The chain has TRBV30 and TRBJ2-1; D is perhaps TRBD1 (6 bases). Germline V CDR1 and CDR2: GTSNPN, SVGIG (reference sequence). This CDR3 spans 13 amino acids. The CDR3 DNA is TGTGCCTGGAACTTGGGACAACTGGGGACCTCGGTCTTC. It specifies CAWNLGQLGTSVF.

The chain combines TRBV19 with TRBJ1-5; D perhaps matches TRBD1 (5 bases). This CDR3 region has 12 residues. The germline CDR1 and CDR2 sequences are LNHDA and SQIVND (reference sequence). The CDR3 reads CASGQSNQPQHF. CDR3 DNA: TGTGCGTCGGGGCAGAGCAATCAGCCCCAGCATTTT.

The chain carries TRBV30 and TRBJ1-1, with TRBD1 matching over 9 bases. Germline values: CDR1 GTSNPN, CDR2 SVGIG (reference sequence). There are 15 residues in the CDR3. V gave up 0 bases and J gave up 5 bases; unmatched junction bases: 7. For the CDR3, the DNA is TGTGCCTGGAGTGTACAGTGGACAGGGGAAACTGAAGCTTTCTTT. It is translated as CAWSVQWTGETEAFF.